This T cell receptor (beta chain) was sequenced for a study of T cells in Graves' hyperthyroidism and ophthalmopathy. Remarks on this clonotype: What it binds is not known.

CDR3 size: 14 residues. Trimming took 4 bases from V and 10 from J; bases not matched to a gene: 6. Germline lookup yields CDR1 SNHLY and CDR2 FYNNEI. Overall study results and limits: Most clonotypes that expanded in the thyroid above 0.001 also showed up in blood.

The study based diagnoses on clinical symptoms, serum thyroxine and TRAb, thyroid ultrasound and orbital computed tomography. TCR beta CDR3 regions were amplified from RNA transcripts. HTBI primers were used for first-round RT-PCR of the TCR CDR3. TCRdb re-called the multiplex PCR reads with MiXCR, one entry per CDR3 protein. Among around 580,000 distinct CDR3 sequences listed, under 60% were seen once. The receptor was derived from a woman aged 18-35 years with Graves' hyperthyroidism. The chain uses TRBV2 and TRBJ1-6; 8 positions agree with TRBD1. The sequenced material came from peripheral blood or thyroid tissue (not recorded which). The CDR3 region has the DNA TGTGCCAGCAGTGGCCTGGGGACAGGATCACCCCTCCACTTT. Its translation is CASSGLGTGSPLHF.